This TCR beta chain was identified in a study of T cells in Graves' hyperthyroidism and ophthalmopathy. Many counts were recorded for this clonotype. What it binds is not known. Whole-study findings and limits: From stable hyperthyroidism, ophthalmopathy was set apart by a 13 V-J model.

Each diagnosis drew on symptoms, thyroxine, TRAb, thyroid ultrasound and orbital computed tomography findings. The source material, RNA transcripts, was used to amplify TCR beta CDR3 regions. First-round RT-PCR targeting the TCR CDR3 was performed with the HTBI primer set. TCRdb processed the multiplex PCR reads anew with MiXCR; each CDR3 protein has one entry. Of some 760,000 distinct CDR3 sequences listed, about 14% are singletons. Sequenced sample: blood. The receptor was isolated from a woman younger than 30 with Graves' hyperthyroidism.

The CDR3 loop reads CAWKSGGHYEQYF. The CDR3 coding sequence is TGTGCCTGGAAATCTGGGGGACACTACGAGCAGTACTTC. The chain couples TRBV30 to TRBJ2-7; TRBD1 is a possible D gene (6 bases). Germline assignment: CDR1 GTSNPN and CDR2 SVGIG (reference sequence). Deletions cut 4 bases from V and 3 bases from J, with 13 bases between. The CDR3 sequence is 13 residues long.